This passage covers 13 T cell receptor beta chains from one sample sequenced in a study of blood T cell repertoires in COVID-19. Generated by immunoSEQ multiplex PCR, the TCRdb table keeps only in-frame clones and is missing some. The sample records 45,000 to 55,000 clones, about 82% being singletons. Sequences were obtained from peripheral blood. Every receptor here comes from a woman of 80 years or more with acute or convalescent COVID-19.

V gene TRBV10-3 combines with J gene TRBJ1-2, with 7 bases matching TRBD1. The V gene's germline CDR1 is ENHRY and CDR2 SYGVKD. This CDR3 contains 15 residues. V trimming: 8 bases; J trimming: 4 bases; junction bases outside the gene matches: 13. This chain's CDR3 is CAIGGQKGAGYGYTF. The CDR3, as DNA: TGTGCCATCGGCGGTCAAAAGGGGGCAGGCTATGGCTACACCTTC.

The chain couples TRBV4-1 to TRBJ2-7; 8 bases fit TRBD2. The CDR3 sequence is 17 residues long. The germline V gene encodes CDR1 MGHRA and CDR2 YSYEKL. V shed 1 base and J 9 bases; nucleotides not matched to a gene: 17. CDR3 coding DNA: TGCGCCAGCAGCCAAGCGGAGAGTAGCGGGGCCCCGGTCTTGCAGTACTTC. It encodes CASSQAESSGAPVLQYF.

CDR3 protein: CASSSHRVLTYNEQFF. The CDR3 nucleotides read TGTGCCAGCAGTTCTCACAGGGTACTTACCTACAATGAGCAGTTCTTC. The gene calls are TRBV6-5 and TRBJ2-1, with a weak D call TRBD1 (6 bases). Deletions cut 4 bases from V and 2 bases from J, with 15 bases between. Germline V gives CDR1 MNHEY, CDR2 SVGAGI. The CDR3 totals 16 residues.

V is TRBV5-1 and J is TRBJ1-6, with a tentative D call TRBD1 (5 bases). CDR1 and CDR2 (germline): SGHRS, YFSETQ. Trimming cost V 0 bases and J 8 bases, with 12 bases left between them. The CDR3 runs to 15 residues. CDR3: CASSLAVGVDSPLHF. For the CDR3, the DNA is TGCGCCAGCAGCTTGGCCGTAGGGGTAGATTCACCCCTCCACTTT.

This chain connects TRBV4-2 to TRBJ2-5, with 10 bases lining up with TRBD2. This CDR3 has 16 residues. Germline CDR1 LGHNA, CDR2 YNFKEQ. The J segment lost 0 bases and the V segment lost 1 base, leaving 2 bases of the junction unmatched. CDR3 in amino acids: CASSQGTSGHQETQYF. CDR3 DNA sequence: TGTGCCAGCAGCCAAGGGACTAGCGGACACCAAGAGACCCAGTACTTC.

The V call is TRBV6-1, the J call TRBJ2-7; TRBD2 matches at 9 bases. This CDR3 has 16 amino acids. The V and J ends lost 0 bases and 2 bases, in that order; junction bases with no gene match: 5. Germline V lookup: CDR1 MNHNS, CDR2 SASEGT. Here the CDR3 DNA reads TGTGCCAGCAGTGAAGCGGCTAGCGGGATAACCTACGAGCAGTACGTC. It is translated as CASSEAASGITYEQYV.

J is TRBJ2-5 and V is TRBV3-1 (or the pseudogene TRBV3-2), with D possibly matching TRBD1 (5 bases). Germline CDR1 is LGHDT and CDR2 is YNNKEL (reference sequence). The V and J ends lost 3 bases and 1 base respectively, with 6 bases between them. The CDR3 consists of 13 residues. CDR3 DNA: TGTGCCAGCAGCCAGGGGCCCCAAGAGACCCAGTACTTC. This gives the protein CASSQGPQETQYF.

This chain joins TRBV6-1 and TRBJ2-7; TRBD1 might be the D (6 bases). CDR1 is MNHNS and CDR2 is SASEGT in the germline V gene. With 3 bases removed from V and 2 bases from J, the gap between germline ends came to 14 bases. The CDR3 contains 15 residues. CDR3 nucleotide sequence: TGTGCCAGCAGTGAGACAGGAGCCTCTACCTACGAGCAGTACTTC. Encoded protein: CASSETGASTYEQYF.

The CDR3 DNA is TGCGCCAGCAGGGGACAGGGGGCTAGTGATGGCTACACCTTC. This encodes CASRGQGASDGYTF. The chain uses TRBV5-1 and TRBJ1-2, with TRBD1 matching over 12 bases. Germline loops: CDR1 SGHRS, CDR2 YFSETQ. The CDR3 extends over 14 amino acids. The V gene end was trimmed by 5 bases and the J gene end by 6 bases; junction bases not matched to a gene: 5.

V gene TRBV18 combines with J gene TRBJ2-2; 8 nucleotides line up with TRBD1. This CDR3 has 16 amino acids. After removal of 0 bases from V and 7 bases from J, the junction contained 7 bases not matched to a gene. The V gene's germline CDR1 is KGHSH and CDR2 LQKENI. In nucleotides, the CDR3 is TGTGCCAGCTCACCACCGATGGCAGGGGGCGGCGGGGAGCTGTTTTTT. It codes for CASSPPMAGGGGELFF.

This clone was observed once. The chain uses TRBV9 and TRBJ1-6; 9 nucleotides match TRBD1. CDR3 length: 16 amino acids. J lost 9 bases, V lost 1 base, and 8 bases had no gene match. Germline-derived CDR1 and CDR2 are SGDLS and YYNGEE. The CDR3 DNA sequence: TGTGCCAGCAGCGTAAGATCCGGGACAGGGAGTTCACCCCTCCACTTT. Encoded protein: CASSVRSGTGSSPLHF.

The chain employs TRBV5-4 and TRBJ1-2; D is perhaps TRBD1 (6 bases). Trimming stripped 0 bases from V and 8 bases from J, with 11 bases between. The CDR3 has 13 amino acids. Germline CDR1 SGHNT, CDR2 YYREEE (reference sequence). CDR3 nucleotides: TGTGCCAGCAGCTTGGATACAGGGCACGGCTACACCTTC. Its protein product is CASSLDTGHGYTF.

This sequence joins TRBV24-1 and TRBJ2-1, with 10 bases that match TRBD2. V dropped 2 bases and J dropped 0; count of bases not matched to a gene: 3. This CDR3 is built from 17 residues. Germline CDR1 is KGHDR and CDR2 is SFDVKD. This CDR3 is CATSDSRTSGSYNEQFF. DNA for the CDR3: TGTGCCACCAGTGATTCGAGGACTAGCGGCTCCTACAATGAGCAGTTCTTC.